These 22 T cell receptor beta chains came from one sample sequenced in a study of blood T cell repertoires in COVID-19. The protocol was immunoSEQ multiplex PCR, while the TCRdb copy is restricted to in-frame clones and leaves out a portion. The sample gives a few hundred thousand clones, roughly 90% of which show up once; approximately 3% is in the top ten. The sequencing input was peripheral blood. The source of these receptors is a woman in her 30s with COVID-19, enrolled during active disease.

This rearrangement joins TRBV7-8 to TRBJ1-1, with D uncertain. Germline V CDR1 and CDR2: SGHVS, FQNEAQ. The CDR3 length is 15 residues. V was shortened by 5 bases and J by 5 bases, with 18 bases between the two germline ends. Here the CDR3 DNA reads TGTGCCAGCAGCGATGGCCCGTTGACGGGGACTGAAGCTTTCTTT. This gives the protein CASSDGPLTGTEAFF.

The rearrangement uses TRBV30 and TRBJ1-5, with D unresolved. Germline V lookup: CDR1 GTSNPN, CDR2 SVGIG (reference sequence). V lost 0 bases and J lost 4, with 7 bases in between. This CDR3 has 13 residues. DNA of the CDR3: TGTGCCTGGAGTGTTTTCCTGAATCAGCCCCAGCATTTT. This sequence encodes CAWSVFLNQPQHF.

The rearrangement uses TRBV4-1 and TRBJ2-7; the match to TRBD2 covers 11 bases. V shed 1 base, J shed 6 bases, and the junction held 8 bases outside the gene matches. The CDR3 totals 16 residues. The V gene's germline CDR1 is MGHRA and CDR2 YSYEKL. CDR3 in amino acids: CASSQVTLLAGGEQYF. Written as DNA, the CDR3 is TGCGCCAGCAGCCAAGTTACCCTGCTAGCGGGGGGCGAGCAGTACTTC.

V is TRBV11-2 and J is TRBJ1-4; the D gene is possibly TRBD1 (6 bases). Deletions cut 2 bases from V and 7 bases from J, with 14 bases between. In germline, CDR1 is SGHAT, CDR2 FQNNGV. This CDR3 has 15 amino acids. In DNA, the CDR3 is TGTGCCAGCAGCTTATCGACAGGTTTCACTGAAAAACTGTTTTTT. Protein: CASSLSTGFTEKLFF. The whole variable domain, filled in from reference TRBV11-2 and TRBJ1-4, reads EAGVAQSPRYKIIEKRQSVAFWCNPISGHATLYWYQQILGQGPKLLIQFQNNGVVDDSQLPKDRFSAERLKGVDSTLKIQPAKLEDSAVYLCASSLSTGFTEKLFFGSGTQLSVL.

V gene TRBV7-2 combines with J gene TRBJ1-1, with D possibly matching TRBD1 (6 bases). The CDR3 is 14 residues long. Looked up from germline, CDR1 is SGHTA and CDR2 is FQGNSA. V lost 7 bases to trimming and J lost 0 bases, with 12 bases between them. CDR3 region: CASTWGQMNTEAFF. The CDR3 region has the DNA TGTGCCAGCACCTGGGGGCAGATGAACACTGAAGCTTTCTTT.

V is TRBV27 and J is TRBJ1-5, with 9 bases aligning to TRBD1. This CDR3 comprises 14 residues. V dropped 5 bases and J dropped 6; count of bases not matched to a gene: 5. The germline gives CDR1 MNHEY, CDR2 SMNVEV (reference sequence). CDR3 protein: CASSLTGGGQPQHF. Written as DNA, the CDR3 is TGTGCCAGCAGTCTTACAGGGGGCGGTCAGCCCCAGCATTTT.

The genes are TRBV12-3 or TRBV12-4 and TRBJ2-7, with D perhaps matching TRBD1 (5 bases). V was pared by 2 bases and J by 9 bases, with 14 bases between. This CDR3 is 13 amino acids long. The chain's CDR3 is CASSLMTATRQYV. CDR3 sequence (DNA): TGTGCCAGCAGTTTAATGACAGCCACTCGGCAGTACGTC.

V and J are TRBV19 and TRBJ2-1; D may be TRBD1 (5 bases). Germline V gene sequence: CDR1 LNHDA, CDR2 SQIVND (reference sequence). This CDR3 region has 16 residues. V gave up 7 bases and J gave up 10 bases, with 26 bases separating them. The CDR3 is CASIDRGFVNAGEQFF. The CDR3 coding sequence is TGTGCCAGTATCGATAGGGGTTTTGTTAATGCAGGAGAGCAGTTCTTC.

The CDR3 DNA reads TGTGCCAGCAGCGCGGACACTGCCTACGAGCAGTACTTC. Its protein product is CASSADTAYEQYF. The V call is TRBV5-4, the J call TRBJ2-7, with D possibly matching TRBD1 (5 bases). Germline V gene sequence: CDR1 SGHNT, CDR2 YYREEE (reference sequence). This CDR3 is 13 amino acids long. Trimming shortened V by 4 bases and J by 2 bases, and 10 bases separated the two germline ends.

The rearrangement joins TRBV11-2 to TRBJ1-1; unclear D gene. Between the trimmed V and J ends, which lost 6 bases and 7 bases, there was a span of 12 bases. CDR1 and CDR2 (germline): SGHAT, FQNNGV. The CDR3 has 12 amino acids. The chain's CDR3 is CASSHGMGEAFF. Written as DNA, the CDR3 is TGTGCCAGCAGTCACGGGATGGGTGAAGCTTTCTTT.

CDR3 region: CASSYDRWSSGNTIYF. The CDR3 DNA sequence: TGTGCCAGCAGTTACGACCGCTGGAGCTCTGGAAACACCATATATTTT. The chain recombines TRBV6-5 with TRBJ1-3, with D unresolved. The CDR3 totals 16 residues. V was cut by 2 bases and J by 0 bases, with 11 bases left in between. The germline gives CDR1 MNHEY, CDR2 SVGAGI.

This chain connects TRBV25-1 to TRBJ2-5, with D maybe TRBD1 (5 bases). The V gene's germline CDR1 is MGHDK and CDR2 SYGVNS. V was clipped by 0 bases and J by 0 bases, with 8 bases between them. CDR3 size: 15 residues. The DNA for the CDR3 is TGTGCCAGCAGTGAATACAAGGGGTACCAAGAGACCCAGTACTTC. Translating it yields CASSEYKGYQETQYF.

The J gene is TRBJ2-7, the V gene TRBV27; D gene unclear. Germline CDR1 is MNHEY and CDR2 is SMNVEV (reference sequence). V was cut by 8 bases and J by 4 bases, with 3 bases left in between. The CDR3 sequence is 9 residues long. The DNA of the CDR3 is TGTGCCAGCCGTTACGAGCAGTACGTC. Protein product: CASRYEQYV.

V gene TRBV6-5 combines with J gene TRBJ2-2; D unclear. The germline V gene encodes CDR1 MNHEY and CDR2 SVGAGI. Trimming took 0 bases from V and 4 from J, leaving 9 bases between them. The CDR3 contains 15 residues. The CDR3 sequence is CASSYSTRPTGELFF. Here the CDR3 DNA reads TGTGCCAGCAGTTACTCGACGAGGCCCACCGGGGAGCTGTTTTTT.

This chain uses TRBV6-5 with TRBJ1-5; tentatively, D is TRBD1 (6 bases). The CDR3 spans 14 residues. The germline CDR1 and CDR2 sequences are MNHEY and SVGAGI. Trimming removed 0 bases from V and 7 bases from J, with 10 bases in between. The CDR3 here is CASSYSSGDQPQHF. CDR3 nucleotide sequence: TGTGCCAGCAGTTACTCGTCAGGGGACCAGCCCCAGCATTTT.

Only one count was recorded for this clone. V usage is TRBV24-1 and J usage is TRBJ2-2; 9 bases line up with TRBD1. The CDR3 consists of 16 residues. CDR1 is KGHDR, CDR2 SFDVKD, per germline. Trimming removed 4 bases from V and 4 bases from J; junction bases left unmatched: 6. The CDR3 DNA is TGTGCCACCAGTGACTACAGGGGGCGCGGCACCGGGGAGCTGTTTTTT. It translates to CATSDYRGRGTGELFF.

This clone was picked up a small number of times. The rearrangement uses TRBV3-1 (or the pseudogene TRBV3-2) and TRBJ1-5; D is ambiguous. The CDR3 runs to 14 residues. The germline gives CDR1 LGHDT, CDR2 YNNKEL (reference sequence). V gave up 4 bases and J gave up 6 bases, with 13 bases separating them. The CDR3 sequence: CASSPLLSSQPQHF. CDR3 in DNA: TGTGCCAGCAGCCCCCTGTTGAGTAGTCAGCCCCAGCATTTT.

V and J are TRBV5-1 and TRBJ1-3; TRBD1 matches 7 bases. This CDR3 contains 16 residues. V lost 3 bases and J lost 2; bases outside the gene matches: 8. The germline V gene encodes CDR1 SGHRS and CDR2 YFSETQ. CDR3 sequence reads: CASSSHTGVTGNTIYF. The DNA of the CDR3 is TGCGCCAGCAGCTCCCACACAGGGGTAACTGGAAACACCATATATTTT.

This chain uses TRBV6-2 or TRBV6-3 with TRBJ2-5, with D possibly matching TRBD1 (6 bases). This CDR3 contains 15 residues. Trimming left V 6 bases short and J 10 bases short, with 24 bases between. Germline assignment: CDR1 MNHEY and CDR2 SVGEGT. CDR3 sequence: CASSASGTHSLDQYF. In DNA, the CDR3 is TGTGCCAGCAGCGCATCCGGGACACATAGCTTGGACCAGTACTTC.

The chain has TRBV27 and TRBJ2-7; TRBD1 matches at 7 bases. Per germline, CDR1 MNHEY and CDR2 SMNVEV (reference sequence). The CDR3 is 14 residues long. V was pared by 7 bases and J by 2 bases, with 8 bases of the junction left unmatched. CDR3 loop: CASTTGAGTYEQYF. The CDR3 nucleotides are TGTGCCAGCACTACAGGGGCGGGTACCTACGAGCAGTACTTC.

The chain has TRBV4-1 and TRBJ1-2; D remains ambiguous. CDR1 and CDR2 (germline): MGHRA, YSYEKL. The CDR3 is made up of 15 amino acids. V was pared by 0 bases and J by 4 bases, with 12 bases between. Here the CDR3 reads CASSQDSSGSYGYTF. For the CDR3, the DNA is TGCGCCAGCAGCCAAGATAGTTCAGGAAGCTATGGCTACACCTTC.

The V and J genes are TRBV18 and TRBJ1-5; 9 positions match TRBD1. V was clipped by 4 bases and J by 6 bases; unmatched bases: 4. Per the germline V gene, CDR1 is KGHSH and CDR2 is LQKENI. The CDR3 extends over 14 amino acids. DNA for the CDR3: TGTGCCAGCTCACAGAAACAGGGGGCTCAGCCCCAGCATTTT. Its protein is CASSQKQGAQPQHF. The complete variable domain, with remaining parts taken from reference TRBV18 and TRBJ1-5, reads NAGVMQNPRHLVRRRGQEARLRCSPMKGHSHVYWYRQLPEEGLKFMVYLQKENIIDESGMPKERFSAEFPKEGPSILRIQQVVRGDSAAYFCASSQKQGAQPQHFGDGTRLSIL.